One sample yielded the 7 T cell receptor beta chains listed below, sequenced in a study of T cells in Graves' hyperthyroidism and ophthalmopathy. Amplified regions were TCR beta CDR3 sequences from RNA transcripts. TCR CDR3 underwent first-round RT-PCR with the HTBI primer set. In TCRdb, the multiplex PCR reads were re-called with MiXCR into one record per CDR3 protein. Of around 270,000 distinct CDR3 sequences in the sample, roughly 20% were seen once. Sequenced material: blood. The receptor source for this set is a man aged 50-60 years with Graves' ophthalmopathy.

At least ten counts were recorded for this clonotype. V usage is TRBV30 and J usage is TRBJ1-1; weak D call: TRBD1 (5 bases). The CDR3 is made up of 11 amino acids. CDR1 GTSNPN and CDR2 SVGIG come from the germline V gene (reference sequence). With 4 bases removed from V and 8 bases from J, the gap between germline ends came to 11 bases. CDR3 nucleotide sequence: TGTGCCTGGACCTTCGAGGGGGAAGCTTTCTTT. Amino acids: CAWTFEGEAFF.

This clonotype was seen a handful of times. This chain joins TRBV10-2 and TRBJ2-2; 9 bases align to TRBD1. This CDR3 region has 15 residues. Trimming cost V 7 bases and J 0 bases; bases outside gene matches: 3. The germline gives CDR1 WSHSY, CDR2 SAAADI. The chain's CDR3 is CASITGGANTGELFF. CDR3 coding DNA: TGCGCCAGCATAACAGGGGGCGCGAACACCGGGGAGCTGTTTTTT.

A few counts support this clonotype. V gene TRBV6-1 combines with J gene TRBJ2-7; D is unresolved. The germline V gene has CDR1 MNHNS and CDR2 SASEGT. Between the trimmed V and J ends, which lost 6 bases and 6 bases, there was a span of 12 bases. This CDR3 region has 12 residues. CDR3 coding DNA: TGTGCCAGCAGGTCGGGCCTCTCCGAGCAGTACTTC. This gives the protein CASRSGLSEQYF.

This clonotype has only a few counts. This chain joins TRBV6-1 and TRBJ2-2, with D perhaps given as TRBD1 or TRBD2 (6 bases each). The CDR3 is 15 amino acids. Trimming left V 6 bases short and J 5 bases short, with 16 bases between. Germline V lookup: CDR1 MNHNS, CDR2 SASEGT. The CDR3 loop is CASSGVRGRTGELFF. For the CDR3, the DNA is TGTGCCAGCAGCGGGGTCCGGGGGCGGACCGGGGAGCTGTTTTTT.

There are many counts of this clonotype. The rearrangement joins TRBV5-1 to TRBJ2-7; TRBD2 matches 8 bases. With 0 bases clipped from V and 9 bases from J, the junction kept 2 bases outside the gene matches. The CDR3 sequence is 12 residues long. Germline CDR1 SGHRS, CDR2 YFSETQ. The chain's CDR3 is CASSLGAGVQYF. CDR3 bases: TGCGCCAGCAGCTTGGGAGCGGGAGTGCAGTACTTC.

This clonotype came up many times. The chain employs TRBV27 and TRBJ2-3, with 10 bases matching TRBD2. This CDR3 is built from 16 residues. Germline assignment: CDR1 MNHEY and CDR2 SMNVEV (reference sequence). J gave up 1 base and V 9 bases, and 10 bases lay outside the gene matches. CDR3 region: CASQAASGRGTDTQYF. The CDR3 DNA reads TGTGCCAGTCAAGCGGCTAGCGGGAGAGGCACAGATACGCAGTATTTT.

The V gene is TRBV2, the J gene TRBJ1-1; D remains ambiguous. Germline V gene lookup returns CDR1 SNHLY and CDR2 FYNNEI. V shed 7 bases and J shed 1 base, with 13 bases lying between them. The CDR3 consists of 14 residues. The CDR3 spells CASKGDGPNTEAFF. DNA for the CDR3: TGTGCCAGCAAGGGAGACGGGCCGAACACTGAAGCTTTCTTT.